The clone carrying this TCR beta chain was seen at least ten times. As yet, its antigen is unknown. What was amplified from RNA transcripts were TCR beta CDR3 regions. Primed by the HTBI set, a first-round RT-PCR was run on the TCR CDR3. Via MiXCR, TCRdb re-called the multiplex PCR reads, giving one row per CDR3 protein. In the table there are 500,000 to 600,000 distinct CDR3 sequences, approximately 15% of which are singletons. Per the germline V gene, CDR1 is SGHNT and CDR2 is YENEEA. With 8 bases removed from V and 4 bases from J, the gap between germline ends came to 8 bases. The CDR3 spans 11 residues. The data were obtained in a study of T cells in Graves' hyperthyroidism and ophthalmopathy. Recently diagnosed hyperthyroidism of less than 2 months' duration affected patients aged 18 to 65. Diagnoses were made from clinical symptoms, serum measures (thyroxine and TRAb), thyroid ultrasound and orbital computed tomography.

Findings and limits, study-wide: Onset of ophthalmopathy came a median 6.5 months after the model predicted it.

The receptor's source is a woman aged 18-29 years with Graves' hyperthyroidism. Sequenced: blood. This rearrangement joins TRBV11-3 to TRBJ1-1; D call uncertain. Written as DNA, the CDR3 is TGTGCCAGCCTCGGGAGCACTGAAGCTTTCTTT. This encodes CASLGSTEAFF.